The sequence of this TCR beta chain was determined in a study of cytomegalovirus exposure and HLA in healthy donors. 60 Vbeta and 13 Jbeta primers were used in PCR. Only in-frame clones appear in the TCRdb table, and some are missing; sequencing was by immunoSEQ multiplex PCR. Of over 150,000 clones in the sample, around 73% were seen once. The CDR3 contains 14 residues. Trimming took 0 bases from V and 3 from J, leaving 9 bases between them. Germline V gives CDR1 SGDLS, CDR2 YYNGEE. This chain connects TRBV9 to TRBJ1-2; no firm D call. Specimen: PBMCs. The source is a woman under 30 in good health and CMV-seropositive. CDR3 DNA sequence: TGTGCCAGCAGCGTAGCGAGGGCAGACTATGGCTACACCTTC. Encoded protein: CASSVARADYGYTF.